The text below deals with one TCR beta chain. This sample was included in a study of T cell responses to AZD1222 COVID-19 vaccine. The method was immunoSEQ multiplex PCR; TCRdb's version includes in-frame clones alone and lacks a portion of them. The data show about 110,000 clones, roughly 90% seen once. Germline lookup yields CDR1 SGHTA and CDR2 FQGNSA. With 1 base removed from V and 4 bases from J, the gap between germline ends came to 14 bases. The CDR3 covers 15 residues. This receptor was identified in an adult who received the AZD1222 COVID-19 vaccine. This chain links TRBV7-2 with TRBJ2-7; D uncertain. Sequences were derived from peripheral blood, sampled 28 days after the second AZD1222 dose. CDR3 in DNA: TGTGCCAGCAGCTTAGTTGCAGGTATATTATACGAGCAGTACTTC. Its protein is CASSLVAGILYEQYF.